One sample yielded the 14 T cell receptor beta chains listed below, sequenced in a study of cytomegalovirus exposure and HLA in healthy donors (dated by TCRdb to about 2017). Libraries came from the immunoSEQ multiplex PCR assay. For the multiplex PCR, a mixture combining 60 forward primers for TCR Vbeta segments and 13 reverse primers for TCR Jbeta segments was used. Here the immuneACCESS table is served through TCRdb, limited to in-frame sequences with V and J called. Missing clones are a known gap in these copies; in checked studies unresolved V genes cover under half, and the rest lacks a known reason. Across this sample there are tens of thousands of clones, with approximately 82% seen only once. The ten most abundant clones make up over 2% of the sample. The sequenced sample consisted of PBMCs. These receptors all stem from a man aged 40-50 years in good health and CMV-seronegative.

The chain uses TRBV5-1 and TRBJ1-2; 8 bases align to TRBD1. Trimming removed 4 bases from V and 4 bases from J; junction bases left unmatched: 6. The CDR3 extends over 14 amino acids. Looked up from germline, CDR1 is SGHRS and CDR2 is YFSETQ. CDR3 DNA: TGCGCCAGCAGCGCGGGACAGGACGTCTATGGCTACACCTTC. It translates to CASSAGQDVYGYTF.

This chain uses TRBV28 with TRBJ1-1; TRBD1 agrees at 8 bases. V shed 6 bases and J 5 bases; nucleotides not matched to a gene: 2. Germline V lookup: CDR1 MDHEN, CDR2 SYDVKM. CDR3 length: 12 residues. CDR3: CASSRGRTEAFF. In DNA form, the CDR3 reads TGTGCCAGCAGCAGGGGGCGGACTGAAGCTTTCTTT. The full variable domain, its missing parts supplied by reference TRBV28 and TRBJ1-1, is DVKVTQSSRYLVKRTGEKVFLECVQDMDHENMFWYRQDPGLGLRLIYFSYDVKMKEKGDIPEGYSVSREKKERFSLILESASTNQTSMYLCASSRGRTEAFFGQGTRLTVV.

Only a few counts were recorded for this clone. The chain links TRBV15 to TRBJ1-1; no clear D gene. Trimming removed 0 bases from V and 0 bases from J, with 5 bases in between. Germline assignment: CDR1 LNHNV and CDR2 YYDKDF (reference sequence). The CDR3 runs to 14 residues. The CDR3: CATSREQLNTEAFF. CDR3 bases: TGTGCCACCAGCAGAGAGCAGTTGAACACTGAAGCTTTCTTT.

The chain's CDR3 is CASRPLGYSNQPQHF. The CDR3 bases are TGTGCCAGCAGACCACTCGGGTATAGCAATCAGCCCCAGCATTTT. The chain combines TRBV6-5 with TRBJ1-5, with unresolved D. CDR3 length: 15 amino acids. With 6 bases removed from V and 0 bases from J, the gap between germline ends came to 12 bases. The germline V gene has CDR1 MNHEY and CDR2 SVGAGI.

The V call is TRBV30, the J call TRBJ2-7, with 7 nucleotides matching TRBD1. This CDR3 is 15 amino acids long. Looked up from germline, CDR1 is GTSNPN and CDR2 is SVGIG (reference sequence). The V segment lost 3 bases and the J segment 6 bases; nucleotides outside the gene matches: 14. CDR3 coding DNA: TGTGCCTGGAGGACCCGACAGGGAATTAAAGGCGAGCAGTACTTC. Residues: CAWRTRQGIKGEQYF.

This sequence joins TRBV4-1 and TRBJ1-6, with no clear D. V dropped 0 bases and J dropped 8 bases, with 5 bases sitting between them. The CDR3 sequence is 13 residues long. Per germline, CDR1 MGHRA and CDR2 YSYEKL. The CDR3, as DNA: TGCGCCAGCAGCCAAGATATCGATTCACCCCTCCACTTT. Translated: CASSQDIDSPLHF.

The gene calls are TRBV27 and TRBJ1-4; 9 nucleotides align to TRBD1. The V segment lost 3 bases and the J segment 7 bases; nucleotides outside the gene matches: 6. Germline CDR1 is MNHEY and CDR2 is SMNVEV (reference sequence). The CDR3 totals 15 residues. The DNA for the CDR3 is TGTGCCAGCAGTTTCGTGAGACAGGGGGTTGAAAAACTGTTTTTT. Encoded protein: CASSFVRQGVEKLFF.

The V and J genes are TRBV11-2 and TRBJ2-7; a weak D match, TRBD1 (5 bases). CDR3 size: 13 residues. Trimming removed 4 bases from V and 2 bases from J, with 9 bases in between. Germline V CDR1 and CDR2: SGHAT, FQNNGV. CDR3 sequence reads: CASSSTATYEQYF. In DNA, the CDR3 is TGTGCCAGCAGCTCGACAGCAACCTACGAGCAGTACTTC.

The genes are TRBV19 and TRBJ1-1; 9 bases agree with TRBD1. The CDR3 has 14 amino acids. CDR1 and CDR2 (germline): LNHDA, SQIVND (reference sequence). V shed 7 bases and J 6 bases; nucleotides not matched to a gene: 9. CDR3 protein: CASNDRDRVSEAFF. Written as DNA, the CDR3 is TGTGCCAGTAACGACCGGGACAGGGTCTCTGAAGCTTTCTTT.

The rearrangement links TRBV4-2 to TRBJ2-1, with 10 bases lining up with TRBD2. CDR1 is LGHNA, CDR2 YNFKEQ, per germline. The CDR3 runs 16 residues. V lost 1 base to trimming and J lost 9 bases; unmatched junction nucleotides: 9. The CDR3 DNA reads TGTGCCAGCAGCCAAGCAGCGGGAGGGGCTAAGGGTGAGCAGTTCTTC. Protein product: CASSQAAGGAKGEQFF.

This chain connects TRBV6-5 to TRBJ1-5; 10 bases map to TRBD1. CDR3 size: 15 residues. Germline values: CDR1 MNHEY, CDR2 SVGAGI. V gave up 6 bases and J gave up 2 bases; unmatched junction bases: 4. This CDR3 reads CASSPGTGGNQPQHF. CDR3 DNA: TGTGCCAGCAGCCCCGGGACAGGGGGCAATCAGCCCCAGCATTTT.

This clone was detected a few times. CDR3 sequence: CASSTSRQGYSTNEKLFF. CDR3 DNA: TGTGCCAGTAGTACCAGCCGACAGGGATATTCAACTAATGAAAAACTGTTTTTT. This rearrangement joins TRBV19 to TRBJ1-4, with 7 bases identical to TRBD1. This CDR3 comprises 18 residues. J was trimmed by 0 bases and V by 4 bases; bases with no gene match: 11. The germline V gene encodes CDR1 LNHDA and CDR2 SQIVND (reference sequence).

This chain joins TRBV11-2 and TRBJ2-7, with TRBD2 matching over 14 bases. The junction had 7 bases not matched to a gene; V was cut back by 5 bases and J by 1 base. The CDR3 spans 17 residues. Germline V gene lookup returns CDR1 SGHAT and CDR2 FQNNGV. The CDR3 loop reads CASSSGLAGGLSYEQYF. As DNA, the CDR3 is TGTGCCAGCAGCAGCGGACTAGCGGGGGGACTATCCTACGAGCAGTACTTC. Supplemented by reference TRBV11-2 and TRBJ2-7, the full variable domain reads EAGVAQSPRYKIIEKRQSVAFWCNPISGHATLYWYQQILGQGPKLLIQFQNNGVVDDSQLPKDRFSAERLKGVDSTLKIQPAKLEDSAVYLCASSSGLAGGLSYEQYFGPGTRLTVT.

The CDR3 coding sequence is TGTGCCTGGAGGGGGGGATTTAACTATGGCTACACCTTC. Its translation is CAWRGGFNYGYTF. The chain links TRBV30 to TRBJ1-2; D is possibly TRBD1 (5 bases). This CDR3 is 13 amino acids long. Germline assignment: CDR1 GTSNPN and CDR2 SVGIG (reference sequence). Between the trimmed V and J ends, which lost 3 bases and 1 base, there was a span of 9 bases.